The table lists the clone carrying this TCR beta chain with a count of one. This sample stems from a study of blood T cells in healthy people across ages. The CDR3 has 16 amino acids. V was clipped by 5 bases and J by 2 bases; unmatched bases: 4. Germline V gene lookup returns CDR1 MDHEN and CDR2 SYDVKM. A J-beta primer mix and a sample-barcoded 5' primer were used in a second PCR of about 7 to 12 cycles. TCRdb passed the 5' RACE reads through MiXCR, listing each CDR3 protein once. This table has around 1,600,000 distinct CDR3 sequences, approximately 42% appearing once. The V call is TRBV28, the J call TRBJ1-5, with 12 positions matching TRBD1. The source material was blood. The receptor was isolated from a woman aged 18-35 years in good health. The DNA of the CDR3 is TGTGCCAGCAGTGGGGACAGGGGGCTTGGCAATCAGCCCCAGCATTTT. Protein product: CASSGDRGLGNQPQHF.